This T cell receptor (beta chain) came from a study of T cells after yellow fever vaccination (dated by TCRdb to the late 2010s). For the study in its entirety: The SMART-Seq v4 Ultra Low Input RNA kit was used to prepare libraries from fractions with low cell numbers. To follow T-cell clones before and after both primary and booster YFV17D yellow fever vaccination, bulk TCR alpha and beta repertoires underwent longitudinal sequencing. Two healthy male donors, one aged 18 to 30 and one aged 30 to 39 years, were included in the cohort. Blood samples were taken at several timepoints before and after primary and secondary immunization, and bulk PBMC replicates and cell subsets were isolated. The paper as a whole reports these results and caveats: Because only two donors were included in the study, the extent to which the findings can be generalized is limited. Most clones expanded after primary vaccination were re-detected after the booster (96% of CD4 and around 88% of CD8), suggesting broad memory maintenance. Because abundant contaminating clonotypes from the bulk population could be contained in FACS-sorted repertoires, computational filtering was required. A small share of clonotypes was detected in both CD4 and CD8 compartments, with the overlap likely arising from convergent recombination. The secondary T-cell response was found to be weaker but faster than the primary response, with a peak reached on day 5 rather than on day 15.

As for this clonotype: The clone's antigen remains unknown. No much larger clone is present one base from it, and per-base qualities are unavailable.

What the treatment or condition label conveys for this sample: live attenuated yellow fever vaccine strain. At every blood-draw timepoint, two biological replicates of bulk PBMCs were collected. PBMCs were isolated from peripheral blood using a standard Ficoll-Paque protocol. TriZol was used to extract RNA from bulk PBMCs, from CD4 and CD8 fractions, and from dextramer-positive and dextramer-negative fractions. Synthesis of TCR cDNA relied on 5'RACE template switching, a step that introduced a universal primer site along with unique molecular identifiers. Priming for cDNA synthesis came from both the TCR alpha and TCR beta constant segments. Libraries were amplified in two PCR steps, with sample barcodes and sequencing adapters added in the second step. Libraries were sequenced on Illumina HiSeq 2500 (2x100 bp) or NovaSeq (2x150 bp). As for the authors' bioinformatics: Reads were demultiplexed and collapsed into UMI consensus sequences with MIGEC, and V(D)J alignment was performed with MiXCR. Vaccine-responding clonotypes were identified with edgeR using replicate PBMC samples, with FDR below 0.01 and a log2 fold change above 5 up to day 15 being required. CD4 or CD8 identity was assigned to each bulk clonotype according to whether the clonotype was present at higher abundance in the sequenced CD4 repertoire or the sequenced CD8 repertoire. The public reads were quality trimmed at Q25 with fastp and then assembled into clones with MiXCR by TCRdb, keeping productive beta chains. Every entry covers one CDR3 protein and lists the most common genes and DNA from its rows. The V and J calls were determined by TCRdb, not by the authors. The sample profile shows approximately 610,000 distinct CDR3 sequences; around 16% of them were found once. About 18% of the sample goes to the ten largest clones.

Sequencing was performed on PBMCs, taken roughly 5 days after the first yellow fever vaccination. The sequence came from a man aged 18-30 years who received the YFV17D yellow fever vaccine.

CDR3 region: CASSLYRGQAEAFF. The nucleotide sequence reads as follows: TGTGCCAGCAGCTTATACCGGGGGCAGGCTGAAGCTTTCTTT. The sequence links TRBV7-2 to TRBJ1-1; D gene: possibly TRBD1, on 6 matching bases. V loses 2 bases, J loses 6 bases, and the germline ends lie 13 bases apart. The CDR3 spans 14 residues, from the cysteine through the phenylalanine. Only the CDR3 region is kept as DNA, spanning 42 bases read in frame from base 1. CDR1 and CDR2 are drawn from the germline V gene: SGHTA, FQGNSA.